A selection of T cell receptor beta chains follows, all from one sample in a study of CD8+CD57+ T cells in acquired aplastic anemia. One entry per CDR3 protein, called by TCRdb with MiXCR from the reads. The sample contains about half a million distinct CDR3 sequences, around 30% of which appear only once. Sequencing was performed on sorted CD4+, CD8+, or CD8+CD57+ T cells (not recorded which) from PBMCs. These receptors were taken from a human donor with aplastic anemia. Both conserved end residues are part of each CDR3.

CASTLLWGETQYF | TRBV12-3/TRBV12-4
CASSLTAPYEQYF | TRBV12-3/TRBV12-4
CSAIETSGQETQYF | TRBV20-1
CASSPSGTVNTEAFF | TRBV19
CSARGRLDSNQPQHF | TRBV20-1
CALDPGGFGANVLTF | TRBV30
CASSLGASHNEQFF | TRBV7-6
CASSLVEGNGYTF | TRBV5-1
CASSLGRQEGNTIYF | TRBV7-8
CSSDPHRVKYEQYF | TRBV29-1
CASSQGGAMNQPQHF | TRBV2
CSVARGSWEYF | TRBV29-1
CASSTGQGAHEQYF | TRBV7-9
CASSLADSQPQHF | TRBV7-2
CASSHSGANVLTF | TRBV3-1
CASSSRGQVGNSPLHF | TRBV27
CATHDRDTSYNSPLHF | TRBV10-3
CASVDRSNTGELFF | TRBV2
CSALRDSEQYF | TRBV29-1
CAGSLGQLEGSPLHF | TRBV7-3
CASSLGRGLTGTQYF | TRBV5-8
CSVGNPDYGYTF | TRBV29-1
CASDGGMDSPLHF | TRBV30
CSARDLVWAPGEQPQHF | TRBV20-1
CASRVPEYNEQFF | TRBV6-2/TRBV6-3
CSARTTSGRSNEQFF | TRBV20-1
CASSQDDRAYEQYF | TRBV2
CASTPDSSSYNEQYF | TRBV19
CASSHTGTSGGADTQYF | TRBV4-1
CSVDRMGETQYF | TRBV29-1
CASSLAPPGGGQGEQYF | TRBV5-1
CASSRTGGGGETQYF | TRBV2
CASSPTGGSYEQYF | TRBV19
CAISESGETQYF | TRBV10-3
CASSKDRGRLGYTF | TRBV5-8
CATSSVDDGQSYEQYF | TRBV15
CAWAIRGDNSPLHF | TRBV30
CASSAALAGVHIDTQYF | TRBV7-3
CASSGGRRVQETQYF | TRBV25-1
CAISHRASYEQYF | TRBV10-3
CSAPVQGEQYF | TRBV20-1
CSARGWAFEKLFF | TRBV20-1
CASSQDISLTANEKLFF | TRBV4-3
CASSQGKGDNQPQHF | TRBV4-1
CSGSAGGTDTQYF | TRBV20-1
CATGRTGFNSPLHF | TRBV15
CASSLGTGGPRDYGYTF | TRBV12-3/TRBV12-4
CATSDTGSGQPQHF | TRBV24-1
CASRPRQGRYGYTF | TRBV28
CASRPTGWGRDTEAFF | TRBV27
CASSVNPASGGAQGDTQYF | TRBV9
CASSQFRETYEQYF | TRBV7-2
CASRTPGQPLHF | TRBV25-1
CASSFRQGAFGGYTF | TRBV7-9
CASSMTAYEQYF | TRBV7-8